The TCR beta chain described here comes from a study of ipilimumab plus nivolumab after autologous stem cell transplantation. About the research overall: A median of roughly eight nivolumab and 4 to 6 ipilimumab doses were given.

Concerning this clone: The antigen remains unidentified.

After removal of 3 bases from V and 0 bases from J, the junction contained 7 bases not matched to a gene. Germline lookup yields CDR1 SQVTM and CDR2 ANQGSEA. This CDR3 spans 15 amino acids. Starting 14 to 28 days after autologous transplant, ipilimumab 1 mg/kg was given. Through week 26, nivolumab 3 mg/kg IV was given weeks 1, 4, 7, 10, then biweekly. The method was immunoSEQ multiplex PCR; TCRdb's version includes in-frame clones alone and lacks a portion of them. Of 15,000 to 20,000 clones in the sample, around 80% were seen once. Notes on the study in general: Authors suggest TCR repertoire, Treg phenotype and gut microbiota support further study.

Sample: PBMCs, taken in a trial of ipilimumab plus nivolumab as post-transplant consolidation. This clonotype originated in a male donor with diffuse large B-cell lymphoma. The rearrangement joins TRBV29-1 to TRBJ1-1; TRBD1 aligns across 7 bases. CDR3: CSVETGIFMNTEAFF. The CDR3 DNA is TGCAGCGTTGAGACAGGGATTTTTATGAACACTGAAGCTTTCTTT.